The 2 T cell receptor beta chains reported below all come from one sample, sequenced in a study of blood T cell repertoires in COVID-19. Clones were read by immunoSEQ multiplex PCR, and TCRdb kept only the in-frame ones, dropping some. Among 300,000 to 500,000 clones listed, roughly 90% were seen once. Sequencing was performed on PBMCs or T cells enriched from blood (not recorded which). All receptors come from a young woman with acute COVID-19.

This sequence joins TRBV19 and TRBJ1-4; 9 nucleotides line up with TRBD1. Germline V gene lookup returns CDR1 LNHDA and CDR2 SQIVND (reference sequence). The CDR3 sequence is 17 residues long. V lost 6 bases and J lost 0; bases outside the gene matches: 8. The CDR3 DNA is TGTGCCAGTAGGACCGGGACAGGGACCCCAACTAATGAAAAACTGTTTTTT. Amino acid sequence: CASRTGTGTPTNEKLFF.

The chain uses TRBV4-2 and TRBJ1-6; 7 nucleotides match TRBD1. Germline V gene lookup returns CDR1 LGHNA and CDR2 YNFKEQ. V dropped 4 bases and J dropped 7; count of bases not matched to a gene: 10. The CDR3 has 16 residues. In DNA form, the CDR3 reads TGTGCCAGCAGCCCCTTCGACAGGGAGAGGAATTCACCCCTCCACTTT. It yields the protein CASSPFDRERNSPLHF.